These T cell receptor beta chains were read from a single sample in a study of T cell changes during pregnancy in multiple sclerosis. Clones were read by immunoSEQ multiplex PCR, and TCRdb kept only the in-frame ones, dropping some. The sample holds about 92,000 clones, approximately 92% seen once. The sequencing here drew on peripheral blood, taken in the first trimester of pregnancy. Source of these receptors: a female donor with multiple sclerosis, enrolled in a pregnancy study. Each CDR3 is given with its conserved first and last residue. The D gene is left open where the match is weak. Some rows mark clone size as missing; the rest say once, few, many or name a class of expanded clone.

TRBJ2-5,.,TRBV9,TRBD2,TGTGCCAGCAGCGCGGAGGGGCTAGCGGGGTTCCAAGAGACCCAGTACTTC,CASSAEGLAGFQETQYF
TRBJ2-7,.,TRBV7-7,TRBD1,TGTGCTAGCAGTCCGACAGGGCCCTACGAGCAGTACTTC,CASSPTGPYEQYF
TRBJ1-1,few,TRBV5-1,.,TGCGCCAGCAGCTTGGGCAGAGGGACTACTGAAGCTTTCTTT,CASSLGRGTTEAFF
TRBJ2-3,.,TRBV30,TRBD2,TGTGCCTGGGACACCCTAGCGGGGAGCACAGATACGCAGTATTTT,CAWDTLAGSTDTQYF
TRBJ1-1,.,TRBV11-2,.,TGTGCCAGCAGCTTAGCGTCGGTCAACACTGAAGCTTTCTTT,CASSLASVNTEAFF
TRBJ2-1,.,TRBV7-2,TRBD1,TGTGCCAGCAGCTTAAGGGGGCAGAGCTACAATGAGCAGTTCTTC,CASSLRGQSYNEQFF
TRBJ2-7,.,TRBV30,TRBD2,TGTGCCTGGAGTGCTAGCGGGGGGATCCTTGAGGAGCAGTACTTC,CAWSASGGILEEQYF
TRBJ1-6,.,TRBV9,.,TGTGCCAGCAGCGTAGATCCGGGGAATTCACCCCTCCACTTT,CASSVDPGNSPLHF
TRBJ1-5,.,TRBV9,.,TGTGCCAGCAGCGTATCTGGAGGGAATCAGCCCCAGCATTTT,CASSVSGGNQPQHF
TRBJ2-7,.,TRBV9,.,TGTGCCAGCAGCTCCCGGCCAAATCCGAGGGAAGGCCGGGACAATCCCTACGAGCAGTACTTC,CASSSRPNPREGRDNPYEQYF
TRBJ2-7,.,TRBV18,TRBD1,TGTGCCAGCTCAATATCCCCGGGACAGGGGATTGTCGAGCAGTACTTC,CASSISPGQGIVEQYF
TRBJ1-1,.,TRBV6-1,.,TGTGCCAGCAGCGTGGGGCTGCACACTGAAGCTTTCTTT,CASSVGLHTEAFF
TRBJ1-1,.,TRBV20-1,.,TGCAGTGCACTCGAAAACACTGAAGCTTTCTTT,CSALENTEAFF
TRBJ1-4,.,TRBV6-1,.,TGTGCCAGCAGTGATCAGGCAGGGGATAATGAAAAACTGTTTTTT,CASSDQAGDNEKLFF
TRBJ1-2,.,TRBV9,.,TGTGCCAGCAGCGTAGGAACTGGTGGCTACACCTTC,CASSVGTGGYTF
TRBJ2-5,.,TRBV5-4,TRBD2,TGTGCCAGCAGTAGGACTAGCGGGGATCAAGAGACCCAGTACTTC,CASSRTSGDQETQYF
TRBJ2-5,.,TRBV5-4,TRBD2,TGTGCCAGCAGTCCGGGCCTAGCGGAACAAGAGACCCAGTACTTC,CASSPGLAEQETQYF
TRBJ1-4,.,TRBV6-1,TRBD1,TGTGCCAGCAGTGAGAACAGGGGGCTTGAAAAACTGTTTTTT,CASSENRGLEKLFF